Listed here are 15 T cell receptor beta chains from one sample, sequenced in a study of monozygotic twins with inflammatory bowel disease. Each CDR3 protein gets one entry in TCRdb, which reprocessed the 5' RACE reads and gives no DNA. This listing includes 330,000 or so distinct CDR3 sequences. Specimen: blood. Receptor source: a human donor with ulcerative colitis or Crohn's disease, or a healthy co-twin of an affected twin (not recorded which).

The chain is built from TRBV27 and TRBJ1-5; as DNA is missing, the TRBD1 call by TCRdb cannot be tested. This CDR3 is built from 14 residues. The germline V gene encodes CDR1 MNHEY and CDR2 SMNVEV (reference sequence). CDR3 in amino acids: CAKRGDRVPKPQHF.

The gene calls are TRBV19 and TRBJ1-5. The germline CDR1 and CDR2 sequences are LNHDA and SQIVND (reference sequence). CDR3 length: 15 residues. This CDR3 reads CASSRTTQGSQPQHF.

This chain links TRBV6-6 with TRBJ2-2; TCRdb proposes TRBD2, but this gene call is untestable without DNA. Germline CDR1 and CDR2: MNHNY and SVGAGI (reference sequence). The CDR3 extends over 14 amino acids. The CDR3 sequence: CASRAGGAAGELFF.

The gene calls are TRBV27 and TRBJ2-7; TCRdb indicates TRBD2, and absent DNA this call remains unverified. From germline, CDR1 is MNHEY and CDR2 SMNVEV (reference sequence). This CDR3 spans 16 amino acids. The CDR3 loop is CASRTGARRGIYEQYF.

The chain couples TRBV20-1 to TRBJ2-7; TCRdb's D call of TRBD1 is untestable without DNA. This CDR3 comprises 15 residues. From germline, CDR1 is DFQATT and CDR2 SNEGSKA (reference sequence). The chain's CDR3 is CSASPGTDLSYEQYF.

The chain is built from TRBV28 and TRBJ2-7; TCRdb proposes TRBD1, but this gene call is untestable without DNA. The germline V gene has CDR1 MDHEN and CDR2 SYDVKM. The CDR3 loop spans 14 amino acids. CDR3 amino acids: CASSLAGTAYEQYF.

V gene TRBV20-1 combines with J gene TRBJ1-4; TCRdb's D gene call, TRBD1, goes unchecked for lack of DNA. The V gene's germline CDR1 is DFQATT and CDR2 SNEGSKA (reference sequence). The CDR3 consists of 14 residues. The CDR3 here is CSASLWQGGEKLFF.

The rearrangement uses TRBV27 and TRBJ2-1. Germline V lookup: CDR1 MNHEY, CDR2 SMNVEV (reference sequence). The CDR3 is made up of 12 amino acids. CDR3 sequence reads: CASSLAGEFQFF.

The chain is built from TRBV28 and TRBJ1-6; TCRdb's D call of TRBD1 is untestable without DNA. There are 17 residues in the CDR3. CDR1 and CDR2 (germline): MDHEN, SYDVKM. CDR3 sequence reads: CASSPLGSSSYNSPLHF.

The chain uses TRBV5-5 and TRBJ2-2; TCRdb proposes TRBD2, but this gene call is untestable without DNA. CDR1 is SGHKS, CDR2 YYEKEE, per germline (reference sequence). There are 18 residues in the CDR3. This chain's CDR3 is CASSSTSGGTLVAGELFF.

J is TRBJ1-2 and V is TRBV19. The germline V gene encodes CDR1 LNHDA and CDR2 SQIVND (reference sequence). This CDR3 has 13 residues. The CDR3 sequence is CASREGGDYGYTF.

V is TRBV24-1 and J is TRBJ2-1; TCRdb proposes TRBD1, but this gene call is untestable without DNA. This CDR3 is built from 17 residues. The germline CDR1 and CDR2 sequences are KGHDR and SFDVKD. The CDR3 spells CATSDPIDRGRGNEQFF.

The chain carries TRBV20-1 and TRBJ2-4; TCRdb picks TRBD1, but there is no DNA to check that call. The germline V gene encodes CDR1 DFQATT and CDR2 SNEGSKA (reference sequence). The CDR3 is 15 residues long. The CDR3 spells CSARGLQGPENIQYF.

The V gene is TRBV12-3 or TRBV12-4, the J gene TRBJ1-2; as DNA is missing, the TRBD1 call by TCRdb cannot be tested. CDR3 length equals 15 residues. This CDR3 reads CASSPTGSTAYGYTF.

The chain employs TRBV6-2 or TRBV6-3 and TRBJ2-2; without DNA, the TCRdb call of TRBD2 cannot be checked. Germline loops: CDR1 MNHEY, CDR2 SVGEGT. The CDR3 sequence is 13 residues long. The CDR3 loop is CASSLGLPGELFF.